This passage covers 22 T cell receptor beta chains from one sample sequenced in a study of control samples from healthy donors and cancer patients. The repertoire was sequenced with immunoSEQ multiplex PCR; TCRdb's copy has only in-frame clones and lacks some. The table records roughly 70,000 clones, around 82% of them present only once. The source material was blood. Receptors originate from a man over 45 in good health.

The chain couples TRBV5-6 to TRBJ2-5; D might be TRBD2 (7 bases). This CDR3 is 14 amino acids long. Trimming pared 4 bases from V and 4 bases from J, leaving 14 bases between. Per germline, CDR1 SGHDT and CDR2 YYEEEE. The CDR3 is CASSVGGGTETQYF. In DNA form, the CDR3 reads TGTGCCAGCAGCGTAGGGGGGGGCACAGAGACCCAGTACTTC.

The chain recombines TRBV4-3 with TRBJ2-2, with no clear D. V was trimmed by 1 base and J by 4 bases, leaving 10 bases between them. CDR3 size: 15 residues. The V gene's germline CDR1 is LGHNA and CDR2 YSLEER. CDR3 loop: CASSQVGWSTGELFF. As DNA, the CDR3 is TGCGCCAGCAGCCAAGTCGGTTGGTCCACCGGGGAGCTGTTTTTT.

V usage is TRBV4-3 and J usage is TRBJ1-1; 8 bases are shared with TRBD1. The CDR3 sequence is 16 residues long. The V segment lost 3 bases and the J segment 5 bases; nucleotides outside the gene matches: 11. From germline, CDR1 is LGHNA and CDR2 YSLEER. The CDR3 sequence is CASSQDGQGAGTEAFF. The CDR3 region has the DNA TGCGCCAGCAGCCAGGATGGACAGGGAGCTGGAACTGAAGCTTTCTTT.

This rearrangement joins TRBV10-3 to TRBJ2-3; D is ambiguous. V dropped 6 bases and J dropped 2 bases, with 3 bases sitting between them. Germline V gives CDR1 ENHRY, CDR2 SYGVKD. This CDR3 spans 11 amino acids. The CDR3 protein is CAIRDTDTQYF. The DNA for the CDR3 is TGTGCCATCAGAGACACAGATACGCAGTATTTT.

A single count supports this clone. The chain employs TRBV4-2 and TRBJ2-5, with D hard to call. V was pared by 0 bases and J by 5 bases, with 16 bases between. Germline V CDR1 and CDR2: LGHNA, YNFKEQ. The CDR3 runs to 16 residues. This CDR3 is CASSQDPGRSGETQYF. As DNA, the CDR3 is TGTGCCAGCAGCCAAGATCCGGGTCGGTCCGGGGAGACCCAGTACTTC.

In this sample, this clone turned up once. The V and J genes are TRBV25-1 and TRBJ2-7, with 9 nucleotides matching TRBD1. Germline trimming cut 2 bases from V and 4 bases from J; bases unmatched to any gene: 9. The CDR3 is 16 amino acids. Germline V gene sequence: CDR1 MGHDK, CDR2 SYGVNS. CDR3 amino acids: CASSENRGQLGYEQYF. The CDR3 nucleotides are TGTGCCAGCAGTGAAAACAGGGGGCAGCTTGGTTACGAGCAGTACTTC.

In its sample, this clone was seen once. The rearrangement links TRBV25-1 to TRBJ2-7, with TRBD1 as a possible D gene (5 bases). Per germline, CDR1 MGHDK and CDR2 SYGVNS. This CDR3 is built from 15 residues. V was pared by 5 bases and J by 0 bases, with 14 bases between. The CDR3 here is CASSPLGQLSYEQYF. CDR3 nucleotides: TGTGCCAGCAGTCCCCTGGGGCAACTCTCCTACGAGCAGTACTTC.

The gene calls are TRBV6-2 or TRBV6-3 and TRBJ2-7, with TRBD1 as a possible D gene (6 bases). The V end lost 4 bases, the J end lost 3 bases, and 10 bases lay between the germline ends. Germline-derived CDR1 and CDR2 are MNHEY and SVGEGT. The CDR3 runs to 13 residues. The CDR3 is CASSSDSFYEQYF. The CDR3 DNA sequence: TGTGCCAGCAGTTCGGACAGCTTCTACGAGCAGTACTTC.

This clone was recorded a few times. The rearrangement uses TRBV2 and TRBJ2-1; D ambiguous. Per the germline V gene, CDR1 is SNHLY and CDR2 is FYNNEI. The CDR3 has 13 residues. V lost 2 bases and J lost 1, with 3 bases in between. In DNA, the CDR3 is TGTGCCAGCAGTGAATTTTCCTACAATGAGCAGTTCTTC. Amino acid sequence: CASSEFSYNEQFF.

The rearrangement joins TRBV10-3 to TRBJ2-2, with 12 bases identical to TRBD2. Unmatched junction bases numbered 2, after V lost 4 bases and J lost 8 bases. CDR3 length: 14 residues. The germline CDR1 and CDR2 sequences are ENHRY and SYGVKD. The CDR3 here is CAISGTSGTGELFF. The DNA for the CDR3 is TGTGCCATCAGTGGGACTAGCGGGACGGGGGAGCTGTTTTTT.

The sample holds a few counts of this clone. The chain carries TRBV15 and TRBJ2-6; no clear D gene. The CDR3 spans 15 residues. The germline V gene encodes CDR1 LNHNV and CDR2 YYDKDF (reference sequence). V shed 1 base and J shed 1 base, with 5 bases lying between them. The CDR3 DNA is TGTGCCACCAGCAGAGGGGGTTCTGGGGCCAACGTCCTGACTTTC. This encodes CATSRGGSGANVLTF.

The chain joins TRBV2 to TRBJ2-2; 10 bases are shared with TRBD2. In germline, CDR1 is SNHLY, CDR2 FYNNEI. The junction had 6 bases not matched to a gene; V was cut back by 6 bases and J by 2 bases. This CDR3 is built from 16 residues. The CDR3 sequence is CASRGGTSANTGELFF. CDR3 in DNA: TGTGCCAGCAGGGGCGGGACTAGCGCCAACACCGGGGAGCTGTTTTTT.

The chain combines TRBV6-5 with TRBJ2-3; the match to TRBD2 covers 7 bases. The germline gives CDR1 MNHEY, CDR2 SVGAGI. This CDR3 comprises 15 residues. After removal of 2 bases from V and 4 bases from J, the junction contained 6 bases not matched to a gene. CDR3 residues: CASSYSMGGADTQYF. CDR3 DNA: TGTGCCAGCAGTTACAGTATGGGAGGGGCAGATACGCAGTATTTT.

The chain has TRBV7-3 and TRBJ2-6; D is uncertain. The germline V gene encodes CDR1 SGHTA and CDR2 FQGTGA. The CDR3 extends over 17 amino acids. V was cut by 2 bases and J by 0 bases, with 11 bases left in between. CDR3 in DNA: TGTGCCAGCAGCTTAGGGTTCCTACGCTCTGGGGCCAACGTCCTGACTTTC. Its protein is CASSLGFLRSGANVLTF.

In its sample, this clone was seen once. This sequence joins TRBV5-4 and TRBJ1-1; unclear D gene. Germline CDR1 SGHNT, CDR2 YYREEE (reference sequence). V was cut by 3 bases and J by 1 base, with 10 bases left in between. CDR3 length: 14 amino acids. The CDR3 here is CASSYVRTNTEAFF. The DNA for the CDR3 is TGTGCCAGCAGCTATGTCAGGACGAACACTGAAGCTTTCTTT.

The chain couples TRBV4-3 to TRBJ2-7; a weak D match, TRBD2 (6 bases). The V gene lost 2 bases and the J gene lost 4 bases, with 12 bases spanning the gap. Germline lookup yields CDR1 LGHNA and CDR2 YSLEER. This CDR3 is built from 14 residues. CDR3 in amino acids: CASSQPGLGYEQYF. CDR3 DNA: TGCGCCAGCAGCCAACCGGGACTCGGGTACGAGCAGTACTTC.

The V call is TRBV4-3, the J call TRBJ1-6; D is uncertain. The V and J ends lost 1 base and 9 bases respectively, with 16 bases between them. The V gene's germline CDR1 is LGHNA and CDR2 YSLEER. The CDR3 is made up of 16 amino acids. CDR3 DNA: TGCGCCAGCAGCCAAGCGCGCGGGGATTACGGTTCACCCCTCCACTTT. Residues: CASSQARGDYGSPLHF.

The chain uses TRBV29-1 and TRBJ2-3; no reliable D call. Deletions cut 3 bases from V and 4 bases from J, with 8 bases between. The CDR3 sequence is 12 residues long. Germline V gives CDR1 SQVTM, CDR2 ANQGSEA. The CDR3 spells CSVEITPDTQYF. The CDR3 coding sequence is TGCAGCGTTGAGATCACTCCAGATACGCAGTATTTT.

This clone was observed a handful of times. The chain combines TRBV5-4 with TRBJ2-1, with a weak D call TRBD2 (6 bases). V was clipped by 0 bases and J by 7 bases, with 14 bases between them. The germline V gene encodes CDR1 SGHNT and CDR2 YYREEE (reference sequence). This CDR3 has 15 residues. CDR3 loop: CASSLERVRGNEQFF. The CDR3 DNA reads TGTGCCAGCAGCTTGGAGAGGGTCCGGGGGAATGAGCAGTTCTTC.

The J gene is TRBJ2-3, the V gene TRBV5-1, with D tentatively TRBD2 (6 bases). V was shortened by 3 bases and J by 2 bases, with 10 bases between the two germline ends. The CDR3 has 14 amino acids. Germline values: CDR1 SGHRS, CDR2 YFSETQ. The CDR3 region is CASSWGDYTDTQYF. The CDR3 DNA reads TGCGCCAGCAGCTGGGGGGATTACACAGATACGCAGTATTTT. The whole variable domain, remainder taken from reference TRBV5-1 and TRBJ2-3, is KAGVTQTPRYLIKTRGQQVTLSCSPISGHRSVSWYQQTPGQGLQFLFEYFSETQRNKGNFPGRFSGRQFSNSRSEMNVSTLELGDSALYLCASSWGDYTDTQYFGPGTRLTVL.

V and J are TRBV18 and TRBJ1-2; maybe TRBD1 (6 bases). CDR1 KGHSH and CDR2 LQKENI come from the germline V gene. The CDR3 extends over 12 amino acids. The V end was cut by 3 bases, the J end by 5 bases, with 7 bases between. The CDR3 sequence is CASSPQGYGYTF. The CDR3 DNA is TGTGCCAGCTCACCCCAGGGGTATGGCTACACCTTC.

The chain combines TRBV28 with TRBJ1-4; perhaps TRBD1 as D (5 bases). Germline CDR1 MDHEN, CDR2 SYDVKM. The CDR3 has 15 residues. Trimming pared 6 bases from V and 9 bases from J, leaving 20 bases between. CDR3 residues: CASSLGSEGVKKLFF. The CDR3 nucleotides read TGTGCCAGCAGCCTCGGGTCGGAAGGGGTAAAAAAACTGTTTTTT.